This entry lists 8 T cell receptor beta chains sequenced from one sample in a study of T-cell reconstitution after alpha-beta-depleted transplantation in children. TCRbeta library construction was performed incorporating unique molecular identifiers. Each CDR3 protein gets one entry after TCRdb re-called the PCR reads with MiXCR. The table records 4,000 or so distinct CDR3 sequences, roughly 24% of them present only once. The source material was PBMCs, mostly from graft donor cells, sampled 60 days after TCRalphabeta/CD19-depleted stem cell transplant. The receptors shown here come from a boy under two years old who had a stem cell transplant for acute myeloid leukemia, so the T cells may come from the graft donor.

This clonotype was seen repeatedly, ten times or more. CDR3 bases: TGCGCCAGCAAAGACGGGGTGTGGGCTGAAGCTTTCTTT. It translates to CASKDGVWAEAFF. The rearrangement links TRBV10-2 to TRBJ1-1; D remains ambiguous. Trimming pared 7 bases from V and 6 bases from J, leaving 15 bases between. The germline V gene has CDR1 WSHSY and CDR2 SAAADI. The CDR3 consists of 13 residues.

The chain carries TRBV4-3 and TRBJ2-3, with D unresolved. Germline CDR1 reads LGHNA; CDR2 reads YSLEER. Trimming took 1 base from V and 6 from J, leaving 8 bases between them. The CDR3 has 13 residues. The CDR3 sequence: CASSQVYEDTQYF. The CDR3 nucleotides are TGCGCCAGCAGCCAAGTATATGAGGATACGCAGTATTTT.

In this sample, this clonotype turned up many times. This rearrangement joins TRBV21-1 to TRBJ2-7. TRBV21-1 is a pseudogene locus. The CDR3 has 14 amino acids. CDR3 nucleotides: TGTGCCAGCAGCAAAGCGGCCAGCTCCTACGAGCAGTACTTC. Encoded protein: CASSKAASSYEQYF.

Ten or more counts support this clonotype. The chain combines TRBV15 with TRBJ2-7, with TRBD1 as a possible D gene (5 bases). The germline gives CDR1 LNHNV, CDR2 YYDKDF (reference sequence). V lost 0 bases, J lost 1 base, and 10 bases lay in between. The CDR3 has 15 amino acids. CDR3 sequence (DNA): TGTGCCACCAGCAGAGACCCCCGGACATCCTACGAGCAGTACTTC. It specifies CATSRDPRTSYEQYF.

This clonotype was observed many times. The chain carries TRBV15 and TRBJ2-1; 9 bases match TRBD1. V shed 1 base and J 4 bases; nucleotides not matched to a gene: 8. Germline CDR1 and CDR2: LNHNV and YYDKDF (reference sequence). There are 17 residues in the CDR3. CDR3 loop: CATSRASGTGLYNEQFF. CDR3 DNA sequence: TGTGCCACCAGCAGAGCTTCCGGGACAGGGCTTTACAATGAGCAGTTCTTC.

This clonotype was seen ten or more times. The chain joins TRBV9 to TRBJ1-2; D remains unclear. With 0 bases removed from V and 4 bases from J, the gap between germline ends came to 13 bases. In germline, CDR1 is SGDLS, CDR2 YYNGEE. The CDR3 sequence is 15 residues long. The CDR3 sequence is CASSVGTPSSYGYTF. CDR3 DNA sequence: TGTGCCAGCAGCGTAGGAACACCTTCCAGCTATGGCTACACCTTC.

This clonotype came up many times. V is TRBV20-1 and J is TRBJ1-6; 7 positions match TRBD1. The CDR3 is made up of 14 amino acids. With 6 bases clipped from V and 9 bases from J, the junction kept 11 bases outside the gene matches. CDR1 DFQATT and CDR2 SNEGSKA come from the germline V gene (reference sequence). DNA of the CDR3: TGCAGTGCCCCCCGGACAGGATCGGGTTCACCCCTCCACTTT. Translated: CSAPRTGSGSPLHF.

V gene TRBV7-9 combines with J gene TRBJ1-6; tentative D call: TRBD1 (5 bases). The ends were cut back, 5 bases at V and 15 bases at J, with 14 bases in the middle. Germline CDR1 reads SEHNR; CDR2 reads FQNEAQ (reference sequence). This CDR3 has 12 amino acids. The CDR3 DNA reads TGTGCCAGCAGCCCGGGACGCCCCTACCTCCACTTT. This encodes CASSPGRPYLHF.